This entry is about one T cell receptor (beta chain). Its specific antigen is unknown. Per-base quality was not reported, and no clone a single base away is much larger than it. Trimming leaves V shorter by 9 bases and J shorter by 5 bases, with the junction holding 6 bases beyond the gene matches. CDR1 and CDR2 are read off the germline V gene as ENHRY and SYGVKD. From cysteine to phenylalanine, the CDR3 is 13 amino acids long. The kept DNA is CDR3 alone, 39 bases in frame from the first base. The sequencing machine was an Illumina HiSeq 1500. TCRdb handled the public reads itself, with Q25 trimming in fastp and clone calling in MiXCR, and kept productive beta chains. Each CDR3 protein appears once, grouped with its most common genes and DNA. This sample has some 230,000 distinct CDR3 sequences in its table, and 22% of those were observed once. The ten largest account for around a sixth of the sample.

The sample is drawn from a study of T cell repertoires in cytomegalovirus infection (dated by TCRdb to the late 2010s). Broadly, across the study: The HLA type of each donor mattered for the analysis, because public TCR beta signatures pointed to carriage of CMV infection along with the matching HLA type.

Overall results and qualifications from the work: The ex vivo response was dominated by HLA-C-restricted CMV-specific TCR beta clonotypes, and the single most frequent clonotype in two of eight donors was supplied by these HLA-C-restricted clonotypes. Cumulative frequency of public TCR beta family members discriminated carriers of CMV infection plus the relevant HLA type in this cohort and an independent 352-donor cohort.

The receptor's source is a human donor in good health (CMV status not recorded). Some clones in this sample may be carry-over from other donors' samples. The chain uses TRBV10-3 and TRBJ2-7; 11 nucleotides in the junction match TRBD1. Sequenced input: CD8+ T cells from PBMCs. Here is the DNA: TGTGCCATTCGGACAGGGGGCCAAGACGAGCAGTACTTC. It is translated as CAIRTGGQDEQYF.